The entry below gives a single TCR beta chain sequence along with its context. TCRdb reanalysed the RT-PCR reads using MiXCR and keeps one entry per CDR3 protein. The sample contains under 850,000 distinct CDR3 sequences, less than 20% of which appear only once. This record comes from a study of response to subunit inactivated influenza vaccine. The sequencing used PBMCs from blood, collected 5 days after vaccination. The clonotype was recovered from a man aged 45-65 years who received an inactivated influenza vaccine.

This CDR3 reads CASSSGQIYNEQFF. As DNA, the CDR3 is TGTGCCAGCAGCTCGGGACAGATCTACAATGAGCAGTTCTTC. V is TRBV7-8 and J is TRBJ2-1; TRBD1 matches at 7 bases. Germline-derived CDR1 and CDR2 are SGHVS and FQNEAQ. The CDR3 totals 14 residues. With V trimmed by 4 bases and J by 3 bases, 3 bases remained unmatched.